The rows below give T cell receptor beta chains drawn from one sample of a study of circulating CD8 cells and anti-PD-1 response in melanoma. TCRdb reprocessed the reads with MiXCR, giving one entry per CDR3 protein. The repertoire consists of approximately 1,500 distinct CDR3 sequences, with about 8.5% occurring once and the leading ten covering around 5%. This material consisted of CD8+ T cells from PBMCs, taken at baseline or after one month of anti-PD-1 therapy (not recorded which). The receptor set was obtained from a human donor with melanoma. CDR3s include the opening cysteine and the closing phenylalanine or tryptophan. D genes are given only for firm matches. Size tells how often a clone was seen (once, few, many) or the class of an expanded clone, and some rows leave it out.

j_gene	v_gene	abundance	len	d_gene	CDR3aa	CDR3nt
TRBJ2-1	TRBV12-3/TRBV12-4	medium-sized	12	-	CASSLGGGEQFF	TGTGCCAGCAGTTTAGGGGGAGGTGAGCAGTTCTTC
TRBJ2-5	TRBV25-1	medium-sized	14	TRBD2	CATSGTSSGETQYF	TGTGCCACCTCCGGGACTAGTAGTGGGGAGACCCAGTACTTC
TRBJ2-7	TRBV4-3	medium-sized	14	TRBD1	CASSQDGTGGEQYF	TGCGCCAGCAGCCAAGACGGGACAGGGGGCGAGCAGTACTTC
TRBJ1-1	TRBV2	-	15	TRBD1	CASLGQANLNTEAFF	TGTGCCAGCCTGGGACAGGCGAATTTGAACACTGAAGCTTTCTTT
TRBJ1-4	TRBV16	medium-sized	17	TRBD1	CASSQLGTAATNEKLFF	TGTGCCAGCAGCCAATTGGGGACAGCTGCAACTAATGAAAAACTGTTTTTT
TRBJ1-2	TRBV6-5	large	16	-	CASSYSDGVPIYGYTF	TGTGCCAGCAGTTACTCTGACGGAGTCCCAATCTATGGCTACACCTTC
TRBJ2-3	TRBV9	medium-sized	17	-	CASSVGPPGQGKDTQYF	TGTGCCAGCAGCGTAGGCCCCCCTGGGCAGGGAAAGGATACGCAGTATTTT
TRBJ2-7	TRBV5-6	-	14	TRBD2	CASSATSGTYEQYF	TGTGCCAGCAGCGCTACTAGCGGGACTTACGAGCAGTACTTC
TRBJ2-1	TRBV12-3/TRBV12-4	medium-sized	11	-	CASSSYNEQFF	TGTGCCAGCAGCTCCTACAATGAGCAGTTCTTC
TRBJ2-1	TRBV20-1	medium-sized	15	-	CSATVDGSSYNEQFF	TGCAGTGCCACCGTCGACGGGAGCTCCTACAATGAGCAGTTCTTC
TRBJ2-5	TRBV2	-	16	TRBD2	CASSILPGLAQETRYF	TGTGCCAGCAGCATCCTCCCGGGACTAGCTCAAGAGACCCGGTACTTC
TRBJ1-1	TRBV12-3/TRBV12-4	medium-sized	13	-	CASTNPLNTEAFF	TGTGCCAGCACTAATCCTCTGAACACTGAAGCTTTCTTT
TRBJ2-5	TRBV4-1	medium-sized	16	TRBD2	CASSPRHSGGRETQYF	TGCGCCAGCAGCCCCAGGCACAGCGGGGGGAGGGAGACCCAGTACTTC
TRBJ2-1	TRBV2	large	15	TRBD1	CASSAPTGAYNEQFF	TGTGCCAGCAGCGCCCCGACAGGGGCCTACAATGAGCAGTTCTTC
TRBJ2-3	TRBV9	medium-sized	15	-	CASSEDGTSTDTQYF	TGTGCCAGCAGCGAGGACGGAACTAGCACAGATACGCAGTATTTT
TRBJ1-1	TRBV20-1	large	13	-	CSAREKGYTEAFF	TGCAGTGCTAGGGAAAAAGGATACACTGAAGCTTTCTTT
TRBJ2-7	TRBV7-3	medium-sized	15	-	CASSLNRLSSYEQYF	TGTGCCAGCAGCTTAAATCGACTTAGCTCCTACGAGCAGTACTTC
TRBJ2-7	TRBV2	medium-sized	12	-	CASKQGLREQYF	TGTGCCAGCAAACAGGGTCTACGGGAGCAGTACTTC
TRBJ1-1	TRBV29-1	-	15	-	CSARGGEPVNTEAFF	TGCAGCGCCCGAGGGGGGGAGCCAGTGAACACTGAAGCTTTCTTT
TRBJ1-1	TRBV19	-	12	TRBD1	CASSPTGAEAFF	TGTGCCAGTAGTCCGACAGGGGCTGAAGCTTTCTTT
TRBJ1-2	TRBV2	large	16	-	CASREPMTSVDYGYTF	TGTGCCAGCAGGGAGCCCATGACCTCGGTAGACTATGGCTACACCTTC
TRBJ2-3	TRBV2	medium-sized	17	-	CASSESQAGTSTDTQYF	TGTGCCAGCAGTGAAAGTCAGGCAGGGACATCCACAGATACGCAGTATTTT
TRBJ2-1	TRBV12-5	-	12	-	CASGFTSDEQFF	TGTGCTAGTGGTTTCACGAGCGATGAGCAGTTCTTC
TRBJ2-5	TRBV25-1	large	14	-	CASSELDGQETQYF	TGTGCCAGCAGTGAACTCGACGGACAAGAGACCCAGTACTTC
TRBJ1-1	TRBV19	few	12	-	CASSIGTTEAFF	TGTGCCAGTAGTATCGGTACAACTGAAGCTTTCTTT
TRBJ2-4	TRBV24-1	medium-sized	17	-	CATSDCGTVRAKNIQYF	TGTGCCACCAGTGATTGCGGGACAGTTAGAGCCAAAAACATTCAGTACTTC
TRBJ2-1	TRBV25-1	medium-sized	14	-	CASSFPEKYNEQFF	TGTGCCAGCAGTTTCCCGGAAAAGTACAATGAGCAGTTCTTC
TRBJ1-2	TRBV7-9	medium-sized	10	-	CASDYSGYTF	TGTGCCAGCGATTACTCTGGCTACACCTTC
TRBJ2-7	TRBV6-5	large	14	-	CASSYSSPGYEQYF	TGTGCCAGCAGTTACTCAAGCCCGGGTTACGAGCAGTACTTC
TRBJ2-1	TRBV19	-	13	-	CASTPGPYNEQFF	TGTGCCAGTACGCCTGGCCCCTACAATGAGCAGTTCTTC
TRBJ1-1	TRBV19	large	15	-	CASSIGPGGDTEAFF	TGTGCCAGTAGTATAGGTCCCGGTGGGGACACTGAAGCTTTCTTT
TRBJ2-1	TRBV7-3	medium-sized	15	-	CASSSGFSSYNEQFF	TGTGCCAGCAGCTCGGGATTCAGCTCCTACAATGAGCAGTTCTTC
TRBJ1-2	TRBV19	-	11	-	CASSIADGYTF	TGTGCCAGTAGTATAGCAGACGGCTACACCTTC
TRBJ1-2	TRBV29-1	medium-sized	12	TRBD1	CSVRDRLYGYTF	TGCAGCGTTCGGGACAGGCTCTATGGCTACACCTTC
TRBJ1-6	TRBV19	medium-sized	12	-	CASSRGTGTQFF	TGTGCCAGTAGTAGAGGGACCGGGACACAATTCTTT
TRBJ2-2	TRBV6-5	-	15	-	CASSYGRLITGELFF	TGTGCCAGCAGTTACGGACGCTTGATTACCGGGGAGCTGTTTTTT
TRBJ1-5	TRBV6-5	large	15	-	CASSYSWGSNQPQHF	TGTGCCAGCAGTTACTCTTGGGGAAGCAATCAGCCCCAGCATTTT
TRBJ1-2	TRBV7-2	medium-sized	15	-	CASSQPVTTNYGYTF	TGTGCCAGCAGCCAGCCCGTCACGACTAACTATGGCTACACCTTC
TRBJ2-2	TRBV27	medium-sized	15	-	CASSPWTLNTGELFF	TGTGCCAGCAGTCCGTGGACGCTAAACACCGGGGAGCTGTTTTTT
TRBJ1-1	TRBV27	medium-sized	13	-	CASSQGLNTEAFF	TGTGCCAGTTCTCAGGGTCTGAACACTGAAGCTTTCTTT
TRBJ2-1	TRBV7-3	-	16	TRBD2	CASSPTDGTSPDEQFF	TGTGCCAGCAGCCCGACCGACGGGACTAGTCCGGATGAGCAGTTCTTC
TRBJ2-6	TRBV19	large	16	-	CASSIALARGANVLTF	TGTGCCAGTAGTATAGCCCTGGCGCGGGGGGCCAACGTCCTGACTTTC
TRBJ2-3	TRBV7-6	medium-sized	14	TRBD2	CASSRSGGADTQYF	TGTGCCAGCAGCCGTAGCGGGGGAGCGGATACGCAGTATTTT
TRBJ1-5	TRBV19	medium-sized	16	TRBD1	CASSRDRGNSNQPQHF	TGTGCCAGTAGTCGGGACAGGGGGAACAGCAATCAGCCCCAGCATTTT
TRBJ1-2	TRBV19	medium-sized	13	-	CATTTLGFNGYTF	TGTGCCACTACCACTCTTGGGTTTAATGGCTACACCTTC
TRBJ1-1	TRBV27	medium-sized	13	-	CASSPGSFPEAFF	TGTGCCAGCAGCCCTGGATCGTTCCCTGAAGCTTTCTTT
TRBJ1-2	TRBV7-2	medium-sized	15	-	CASSGKGKLWDGYTF	TGTGCCAGCAGCGGAAAGGGCAAACTATGGGATGGCTACACCTTC
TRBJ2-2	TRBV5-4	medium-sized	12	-	CASSLIAGELFF	TGTGCCAGCAGCCTCATAGCCGGGGAGCTGTTTTTT
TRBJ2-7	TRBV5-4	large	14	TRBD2	CASSLTSGDYEQYF	TGTGCCAGCAGCTTGACTAGCGGTGACTACGAGCAGTACTTC
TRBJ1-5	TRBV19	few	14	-	CASSAGQKNQPQHF	TGTGCCAGTAGTGCAGGACAGAAAAATCAGCCCCAGCATTTT
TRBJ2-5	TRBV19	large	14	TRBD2	CASSGLAGQETQYF	TGTGCCAGTAGTGGGCTAGCGGGACAAGAGACCCAGTACTTC
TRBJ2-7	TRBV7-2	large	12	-	CASSLTGPEQYF	TGTGCCAGCAGCTTGACGGGGCCCGAGCAGTACTTC
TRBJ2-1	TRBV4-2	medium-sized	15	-	CASSRGRGYYNEQFF	TGTGCCAGCAGCCGAGGAAGGGGGTATTACAATGAGCAGTTCTTC
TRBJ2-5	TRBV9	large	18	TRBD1	CASSSQRLPGQGEETQYF	TGTGCCAGCAGCTCCCAAAGACTTCCGGGACAGGGTGAGGAGACCCAGTACTTC
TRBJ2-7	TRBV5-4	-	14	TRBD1	CASSVGDRVYEQYF	TGTGCCAGCAGCGTTGGGGACAGGGTCTACGAGCAGTACTTC
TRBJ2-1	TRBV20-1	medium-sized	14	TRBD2	CSAGLAGGNNEQFF	TGCAGTGCTGGGCTAGCGGGGGGTAACAATGAGCAGTTCTTC
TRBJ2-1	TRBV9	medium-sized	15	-	CASSVGGYGYNEQFF	TGTGCCAGCAGCGTAGGGGGCTACGGATACAATGAGCAGTTCTTC
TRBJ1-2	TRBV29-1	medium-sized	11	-	CSAAAEYGYTF	TGCAGCGCAGCGGCTGAGTATGGCTACACCTTC
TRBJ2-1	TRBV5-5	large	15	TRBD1	CASSWMGTGFDEQFF	TGTGCCAGCAGCTGGATGGGGACAGGGTTCGATGAGCAGTTCTTC